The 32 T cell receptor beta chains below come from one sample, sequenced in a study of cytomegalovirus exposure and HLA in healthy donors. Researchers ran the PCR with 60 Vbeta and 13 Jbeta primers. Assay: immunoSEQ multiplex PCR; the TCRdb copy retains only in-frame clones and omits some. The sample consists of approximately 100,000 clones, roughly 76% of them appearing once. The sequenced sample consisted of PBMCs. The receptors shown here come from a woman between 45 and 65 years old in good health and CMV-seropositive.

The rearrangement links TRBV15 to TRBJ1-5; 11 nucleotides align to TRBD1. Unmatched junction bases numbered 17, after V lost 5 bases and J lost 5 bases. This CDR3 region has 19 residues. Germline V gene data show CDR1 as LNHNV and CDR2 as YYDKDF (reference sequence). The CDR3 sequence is CATSGNTPGQGVSYQPQHF. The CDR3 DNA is TGTGCCACCAGCGGTAACACCCCGGGACAGGGGGTATCCTATCAGCCCCAGCATTTT.

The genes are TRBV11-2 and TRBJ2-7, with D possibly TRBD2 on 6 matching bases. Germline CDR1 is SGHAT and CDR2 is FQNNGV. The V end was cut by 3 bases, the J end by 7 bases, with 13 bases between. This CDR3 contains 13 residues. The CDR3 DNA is TGTGCCAGCAGCTTGGGGTTAGCGGATGAGCAGTACTTC. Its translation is CASSLGLADEQYF.

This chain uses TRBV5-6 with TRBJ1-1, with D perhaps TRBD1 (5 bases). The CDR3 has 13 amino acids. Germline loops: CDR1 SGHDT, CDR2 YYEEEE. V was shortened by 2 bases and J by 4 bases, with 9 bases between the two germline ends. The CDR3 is CASSFQGGTEAFF. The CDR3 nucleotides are TGTGCCAGCAGCTTTCAGGGAGGCACTGAAGCTTTCTTT.

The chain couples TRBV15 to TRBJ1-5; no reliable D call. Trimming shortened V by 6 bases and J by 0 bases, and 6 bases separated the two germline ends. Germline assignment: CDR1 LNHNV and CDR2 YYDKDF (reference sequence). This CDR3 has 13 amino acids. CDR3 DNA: TGTGCCACCAGGGGAGATAGCAATCAGCCCCAGCATTTT. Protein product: CATRGDSNQPQHF.

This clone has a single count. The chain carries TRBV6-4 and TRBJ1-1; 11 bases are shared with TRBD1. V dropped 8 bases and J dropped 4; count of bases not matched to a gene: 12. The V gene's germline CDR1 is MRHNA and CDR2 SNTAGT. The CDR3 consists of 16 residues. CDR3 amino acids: CASSRDGQGAITEAFF. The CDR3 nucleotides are TGTGCCAGCTCCAGGGACGGACAGGGGGCGATCACTGAAGCTTTCTTT.

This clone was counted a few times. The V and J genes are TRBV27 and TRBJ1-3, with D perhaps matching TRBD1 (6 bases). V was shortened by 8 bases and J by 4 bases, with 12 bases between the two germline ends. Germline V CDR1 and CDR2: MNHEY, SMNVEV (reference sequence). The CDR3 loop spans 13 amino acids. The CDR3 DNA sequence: TGTGCCAGCGGCTTTCAGGGGGGAAACACCATATATTTT. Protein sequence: CASGFQGGNTIYF.

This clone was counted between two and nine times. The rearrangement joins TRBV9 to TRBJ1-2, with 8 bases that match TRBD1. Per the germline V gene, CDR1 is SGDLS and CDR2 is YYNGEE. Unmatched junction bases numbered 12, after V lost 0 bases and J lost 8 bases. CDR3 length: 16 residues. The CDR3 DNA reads TGTGCCAGCAGCGTAGGCGGGGCAGGGGGCACGTACGGCTACACCTTC. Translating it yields CASSVGGAGGTYGYTF.

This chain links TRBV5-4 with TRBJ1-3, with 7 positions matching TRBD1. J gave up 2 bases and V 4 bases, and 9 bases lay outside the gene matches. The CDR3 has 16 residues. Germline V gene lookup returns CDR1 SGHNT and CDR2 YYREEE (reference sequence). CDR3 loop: CASSVVGQGAGNTIYF. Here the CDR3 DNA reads TGTGCCAGCAGCGTTGTAGGGCAGGGGGCTGGAAACACCATATATTTT.

The chain's CDR3 is CASSPGTGRDQPQHF. CDR3 in DNA: TGCGCCAGCAGCCCGGGGACAGGGCGCGATCAGCCCCAGCATTTT. The chain links TRBV5-1 to TRBJ1-5, with 9 bases lining up with TRBD1. This CDR3 is 15 amino acids long. Germline V gene data show CDR1 as SGHRS and CDR2 as YFSETQ. V was pared by 4 bases and J by 5 bases, with 7 bases of the junction left unmatched.

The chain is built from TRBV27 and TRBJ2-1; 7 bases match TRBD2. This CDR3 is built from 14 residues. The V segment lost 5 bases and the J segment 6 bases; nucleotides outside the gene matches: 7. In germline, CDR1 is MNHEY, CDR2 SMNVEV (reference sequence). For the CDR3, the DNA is TGTGCCAGCAGTAGGACTAGATCAGTCAATGAGCAGTTCTTC. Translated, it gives CASSRTRSVNEQFF.

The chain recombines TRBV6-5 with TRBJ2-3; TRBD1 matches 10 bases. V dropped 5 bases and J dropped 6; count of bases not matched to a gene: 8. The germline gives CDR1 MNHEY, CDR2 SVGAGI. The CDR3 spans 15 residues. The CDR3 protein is CASSGGGTGEDTQYF. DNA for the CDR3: TGTGCCAGCAGTGGAGGCGGGACAGGGGAGGATACGCAGTATTTT.

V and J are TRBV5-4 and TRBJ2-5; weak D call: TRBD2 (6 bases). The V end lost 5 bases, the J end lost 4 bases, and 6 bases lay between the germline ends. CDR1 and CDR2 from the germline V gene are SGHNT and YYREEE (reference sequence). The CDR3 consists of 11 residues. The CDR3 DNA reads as TGTGCCAGCAGGGAGGGAGAGACCCAGTACTTC. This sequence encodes CASREGETQYF.

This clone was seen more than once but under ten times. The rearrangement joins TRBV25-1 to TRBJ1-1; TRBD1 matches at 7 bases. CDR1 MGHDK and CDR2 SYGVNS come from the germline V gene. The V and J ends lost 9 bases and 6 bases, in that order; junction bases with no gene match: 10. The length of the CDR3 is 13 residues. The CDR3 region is CASLSYRGPEAFF. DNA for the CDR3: TGTGCCAGTCTGAGCTACAGGGGACCTGAAGCTTTCTTT.

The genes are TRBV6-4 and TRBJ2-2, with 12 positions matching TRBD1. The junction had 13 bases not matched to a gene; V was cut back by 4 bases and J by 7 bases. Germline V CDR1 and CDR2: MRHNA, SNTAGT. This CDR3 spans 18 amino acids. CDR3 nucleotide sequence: TGTGCCAGCAGTGCTGGGGGGACAGGGGGCCGAAGGGGCGGGGAGCTGTTTTTT. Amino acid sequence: CASSAGGTGGRRGGELFF.

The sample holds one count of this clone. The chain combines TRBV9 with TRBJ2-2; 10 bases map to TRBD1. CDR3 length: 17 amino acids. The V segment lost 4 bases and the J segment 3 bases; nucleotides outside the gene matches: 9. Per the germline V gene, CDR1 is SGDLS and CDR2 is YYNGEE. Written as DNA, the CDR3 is TGTGCCAGCAGCACAAACCGGGACAGGGGTGACACCGGGGAGCTGTTTTTT. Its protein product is CASSTNRDRGDTGELFF.

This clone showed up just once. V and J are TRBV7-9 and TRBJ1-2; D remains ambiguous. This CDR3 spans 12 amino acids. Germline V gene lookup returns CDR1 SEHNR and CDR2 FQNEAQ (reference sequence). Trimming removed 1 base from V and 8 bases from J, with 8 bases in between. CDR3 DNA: TGTGCCAGCAGCTTAGATTGGGAGGGCTACACCTTC. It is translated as CASSLDWEGYTF.

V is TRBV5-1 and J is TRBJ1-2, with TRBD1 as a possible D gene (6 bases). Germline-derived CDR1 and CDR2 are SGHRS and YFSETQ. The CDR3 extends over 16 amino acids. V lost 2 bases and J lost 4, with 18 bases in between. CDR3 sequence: CASSLGSRDTLYGYTF. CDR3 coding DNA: TGCGCCAGCAGCTTAGGGAGCCGGGACACTCTCTATGGCTACACCTTC.

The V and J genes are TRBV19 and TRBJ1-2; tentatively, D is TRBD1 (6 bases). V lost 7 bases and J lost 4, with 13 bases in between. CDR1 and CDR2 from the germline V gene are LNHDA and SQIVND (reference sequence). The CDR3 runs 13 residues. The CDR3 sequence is CASTPTGVYGYTF. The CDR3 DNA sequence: TGTGCCAGTACCCCGACAGGAGTCTATGGCTACACCTTC.

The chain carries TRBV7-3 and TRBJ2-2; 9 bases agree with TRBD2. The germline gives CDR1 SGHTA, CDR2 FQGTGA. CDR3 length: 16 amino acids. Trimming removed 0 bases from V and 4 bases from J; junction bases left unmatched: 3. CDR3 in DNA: TGTGCCAGCAGCTTAACGCTTAGCGGGGGCACCGGGGAGCTGTTTTTT. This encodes CASSLTLSGGTGELFF. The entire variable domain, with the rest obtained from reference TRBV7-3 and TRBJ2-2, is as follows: GAGVSQTPSNKVTEKGKYVELRCDPISGHTALYWYRQSLGQGPEFLIYFQGTGAADDSGLPNDRFFAVRPEGSVSTLKIQRTERGDSAVYLCASSLTLSGGTGELFFGEGSRLTVL.

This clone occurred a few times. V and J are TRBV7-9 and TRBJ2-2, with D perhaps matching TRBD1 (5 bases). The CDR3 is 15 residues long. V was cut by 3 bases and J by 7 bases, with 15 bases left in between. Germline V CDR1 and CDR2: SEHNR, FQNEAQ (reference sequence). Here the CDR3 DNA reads TGTGCCAGCAGCTTCGTGTCAGGGAAGGGCGGGGAGCTGTTTTTT. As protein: CASSFVSGKGGELFF.

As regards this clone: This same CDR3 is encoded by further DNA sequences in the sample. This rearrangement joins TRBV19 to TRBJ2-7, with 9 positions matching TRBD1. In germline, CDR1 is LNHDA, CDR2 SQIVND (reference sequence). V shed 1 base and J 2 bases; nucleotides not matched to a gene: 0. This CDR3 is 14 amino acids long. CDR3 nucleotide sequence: TGTGCCAGTAGTATAGGACAGGGGGCCTACGAGCAGTACTTC. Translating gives CASSIGQGAYEQYF.

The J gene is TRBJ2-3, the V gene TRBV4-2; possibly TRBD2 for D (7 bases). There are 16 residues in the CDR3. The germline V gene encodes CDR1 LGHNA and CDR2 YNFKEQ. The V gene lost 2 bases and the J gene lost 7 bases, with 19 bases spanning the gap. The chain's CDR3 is CASSQWSGGAVNTQYF. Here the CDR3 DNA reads TGTGCCAGCAGCCAATGGAGTGGGGGGGCAGTAAATACGCAGTATTTT.

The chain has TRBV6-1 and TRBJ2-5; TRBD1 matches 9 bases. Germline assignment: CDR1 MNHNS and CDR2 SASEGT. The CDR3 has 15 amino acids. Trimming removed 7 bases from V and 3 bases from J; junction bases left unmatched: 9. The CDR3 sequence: CASTQRDRVKETQYF. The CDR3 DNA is TGTGCCAGCACCCAGCGGGACAGGGTAAAAGAGACCCAGTACTTC.

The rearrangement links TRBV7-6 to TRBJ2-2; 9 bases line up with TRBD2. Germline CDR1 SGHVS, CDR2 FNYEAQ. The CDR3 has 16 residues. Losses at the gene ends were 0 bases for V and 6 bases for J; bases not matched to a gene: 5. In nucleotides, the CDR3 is TGTGCCAGCAGCTTAGCGCGGGAGGGCCTCTCCGGGGAGCTGTTTTTT. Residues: CASSLAREGLSGELFF.

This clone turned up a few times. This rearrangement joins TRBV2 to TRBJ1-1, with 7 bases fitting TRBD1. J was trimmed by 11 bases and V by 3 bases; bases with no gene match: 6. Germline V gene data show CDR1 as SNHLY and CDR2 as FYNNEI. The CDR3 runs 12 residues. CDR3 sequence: CASSESDRVAFF. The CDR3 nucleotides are TGTGCCAGCAGTGAGAGTGACAGGGTGGCTTTCTTT.

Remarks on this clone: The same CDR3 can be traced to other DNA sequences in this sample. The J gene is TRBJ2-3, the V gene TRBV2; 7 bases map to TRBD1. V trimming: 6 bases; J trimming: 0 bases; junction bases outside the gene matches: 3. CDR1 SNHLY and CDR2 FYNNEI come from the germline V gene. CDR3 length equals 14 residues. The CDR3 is CASRTGRSTDTQYF. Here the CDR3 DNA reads TGTGCCAGCAGGACAGGGAGAAGCACAGATACGCAGTATTTT.

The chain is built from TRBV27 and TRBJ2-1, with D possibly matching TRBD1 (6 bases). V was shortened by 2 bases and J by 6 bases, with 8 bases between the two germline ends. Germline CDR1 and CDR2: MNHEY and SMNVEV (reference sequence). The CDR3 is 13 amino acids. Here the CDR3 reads CASSLDRRNEQFF. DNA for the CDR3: TGTGCCAGCAGTTTAGACAGGCGCAATGAGCAGTTCTTC.

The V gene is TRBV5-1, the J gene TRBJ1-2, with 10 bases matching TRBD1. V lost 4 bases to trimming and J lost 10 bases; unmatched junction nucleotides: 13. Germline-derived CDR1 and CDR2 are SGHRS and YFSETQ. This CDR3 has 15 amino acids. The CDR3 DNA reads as TGCGCCAGCAGCCCCGATCGGGACAGGGGTTCTGTCTACACCTTC. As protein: CASSPDRDRGSVYTF.

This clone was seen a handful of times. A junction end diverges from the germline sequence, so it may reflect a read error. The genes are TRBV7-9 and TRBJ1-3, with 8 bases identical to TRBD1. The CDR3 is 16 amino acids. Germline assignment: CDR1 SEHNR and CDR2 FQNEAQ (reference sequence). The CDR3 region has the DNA TGTTCCAGCAGCCCTAGGCAGGGGGCGGCCGGAAACACCATATATTTT. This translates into CSSSPRQGAAGNTIYF.

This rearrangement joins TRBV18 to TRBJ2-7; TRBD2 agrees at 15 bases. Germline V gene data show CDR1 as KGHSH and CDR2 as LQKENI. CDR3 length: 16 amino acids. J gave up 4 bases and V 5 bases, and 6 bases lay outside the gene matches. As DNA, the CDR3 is TGTGCCAGCTCATCCGGACTAGCGGGAGGGTTGTACGAGCAGTACTTC. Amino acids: CASSSGLAGGLYEQYF.

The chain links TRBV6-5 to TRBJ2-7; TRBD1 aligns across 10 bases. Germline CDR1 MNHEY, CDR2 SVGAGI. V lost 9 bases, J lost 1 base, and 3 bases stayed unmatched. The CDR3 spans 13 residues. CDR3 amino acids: CASRTGGSYEQYF. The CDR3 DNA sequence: TGTGCCAGTAGGACAGGGGGGTCCTACGAGCAGTACTTC.

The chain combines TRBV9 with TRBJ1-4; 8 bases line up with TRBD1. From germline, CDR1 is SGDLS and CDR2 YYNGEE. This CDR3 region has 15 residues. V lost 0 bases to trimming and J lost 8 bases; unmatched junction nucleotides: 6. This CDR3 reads CASSVVGQGHEKLFF. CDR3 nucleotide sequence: TGTGCCAGCAGCGTAGTTGGACAGGGACACGAAAAACTGTTTTTT.